This T cell receptor beta chain was recorded in a study of shared clonotypes between healthy human individuals. By share, this clone ranks as medium-sized. Trimming removed 1 base from V and 3 bases from J; junction bases left unmatched: 3. The CDR3 extends over 15 amino acids. Germline CDR1 MNHNS, CDR2 SASEGT. The protocol was immunoSEQ multiplex PCR, while the TCRdb copy is restricted to in-frame clones and leaves out a portion. The sample shows about 79,000 clones, about 64% of them seen only once. This clonotype was obtained from a man younger than 40 in good health. Specimen: memory CD8+ T cells sorted from blood. Subset here: CD45RO+ cells pooled with CCR7-negative TemRA cells. The rearrangement links TRBV6-1 to TRBJ2-7; TRBD2 aligns across 10 bases. The CDR3 DNA follows: TGTGCCAGCAGTGAAGACTCTAGCGGGAGCTACGAGCAGTACTTC. Translated, it gives CASSEDSSGSYEQYF.